This TCR beta chain is from a study of T cells in Graves' hyperthyroidism and ophthalmopathy. Study information: Prior to any treatment, at the point of initial diagnosis, peripheral blood was collected.

Ophthalmopathy patients all had a Clinical Activity Score of at least 3, a NOSPECS grade of at least 4 and disease under 3 months old. The study left out patients who had uncontrolled infection, other autoimmune disease, pregnancy or lactation. General study results and limits: Model-based prediction identified ophthalmopathy a median about 6.8 months prior to its onset.

This clonotype was counted only a few times. The target antigen is unknown. V lost 3 bases and J lost 6, with 18 bases in between. This CDR3 spans 16 amino acids. Per germline, CDR1 SGHDT and CDR2 YYEEEE. Template material for amplifying TCR beta CDR3 regions consisted of RNA transcripts. HTBI primers were employed in a first-round RT-PCR of the TCR CDR3. Via MiXCR, TCRdb re-called the multiplex PCR reads, giving one row per CDR3 protein. The repertoire holds 400,000 or so distinct CDR3 sequences, with around 15% as singletons. What was sequenced was blood. This sequence was found in a man aged 50-59 years with Graves' ophthalmopathy. The V call is TRBV5-6, the J call TRBJ1-4, with a possible D match to TRBD1 (5 bases). In DNA, the CDR3 is TGTGCCAGCAGCTACGCTCTCGGGACGGAGGATGAAAAACTGTTTTTT. It specifies CASSYALGTEDEKLFF.